Listed below are T cell receptor beta chains from one sample, sequenced in a study of PD-1 blockade in classical Hodgkin lymphoma. Clones were sequenced by immunoSEQ multiplex PCR, and TCRdb holds only the in-frame ones, with some missing. Here the sample spans more than 25,000 clones, roughly three quarters being singletons. The material was peripheral blood mononuclear cells (PBMCs), obtained before the second cycle of nivolumab. All receptors derive from a human donor with classical Hodgkin lymphoma. The CDR3 runs from the conserved cysteine through the conserved F or W. D genes are given only for firm matches. Only some rows state a clone size, as once, few, many or a class for expanded clones.

j_gene: TRBJ2-7
len: 12
abundance: many
v_gene: TRBV28
d_gene: .
CDR3aa: CASSLRGYEQYF
CDR3nt: TGTGCCAGCAGTTTAAGGGGCTACGAGCAGTACTTC

j_gene: TRBJ2-2
len: 14
abundance: .
v_gene: TRBV14
d_gene: TRBD2
CDR3aa: CASSQELAGGELFF
CDR3nt: TGTGCCAGCAGCCAAGAACTAGCGGGCGGGGAGCTGTTTTTT

j_gene: TRBJ1-5
len: 13
abundance: .
v_gene: TRBV28
d_gene: .
CDR3aa: CASWVGLGQPQHF
CDR3nt: TGTGCCAGCTGGGTCGGGCTAGGTCAGCCCCAGCATTTT

j_gene: TRBJ2-7
len: 14
abundance: .
v_gene: TRBV27
d_gene: TRBD2
CDR3aa: CASSSRTSGSVGYF
CDR3nt: TGTGCCAGCAGTTCCCGGACTAGCGGGAGCGTTGGGTACTTC

j_gene: TRBJ2-3
len: 18
abundance: .
v_gene: TRBV5-1
d_gene: .
CDR3aa: CASSLATIGVSSRDTQYF
CDR3nt: TGCGCCAGCAGCTTGGCCACGATAGGGGTGAGCTCCCGGGATACGCAGTATTTT

j_gene: TRBJ1-3
len: 16
abundance: once
v_gene: TRBV6-5
d_gene: TRBD1
CDR3aa: CASSYQTGLSGNTIYF
CDR3nt: TGTGCCAGCAGTTACCAGACAGGGCTAAGTGGAAACACCATATATTTT

j_gene: TRBJ1-1
len: 14
abundance: .
v_gene: TRBV6-1
d_gene: TRBD1
CDR3aa: CASSDRGRGTEAFF
CDR3nt: TGTGCCAGCAGTGACAGGGGGCGCGGGACTGAAGCTTTCTTT

j_gene: TRBJ1-1
len: 15
abundance: .
v_gene: TRBV5-4
d_gene: .
CDR3aa: CASSSPRGAGTEAFF
CDR3nt: TGTGCCAGCAGCTCCCCCCGGGGGGCAGGCACTGAAGCTTTCTTT

j_gene: TRBJ2-3
len: 16
abundance: once
v_gene: TRBV5-1
d_gene: TRBD1
CDR3aa: CASSQGTGMNSDTQYF
CDR3nt: TGCGCCAGCAGTCAAGGGACAGGTATGAACTCCGATACGCAGTATTTT

j_gene: TRBJ1-3
len: 13
abundance: .
v_gene: TRBV19
d_gene: .
CDR3aa: CASSYNSGNTIYF
CDR3nt: TGTGCCAGTAGTTACAACAGTGGAAACACCATATATTTT

j_gene: TRBJ2-1
len: 15
abundance: .
v_gene: TRBV5-8
d_gene: TRBD1
CDR3aa: CASSFGQGDPHEQFF
CDR3nt: TGTGCCAGCAGCTTCGGGCAGGGGGACCCACATGAGCAGTTCTTC

j_gene: TRBJ2-6
len: 14
abundance: .
v_gene: TRBV7-2
d_gene: .
CDR3aa: CASSLSGEGNVLTF
CDR3nt: TGTGCCAGCAGCTTATCAGGGGAAGGCAACGTCCTGACTTTC

j_gene: TRBJ2-7
len: 13
abundance: .
v_gene: TRBV6-5
d_gene: .
CDR3aa: CASMVRGLYEQYF
CDR3nt: TGTGCCAGCATGGTCAGGGGCCTCTACGAGCAGTACTTC

j_gene: TRBJ1-5
len: 14
abundance: .
v_gene: TRBV19
d_gene: .
CDR3aa: CASSLLQASQPQHF
CDR3nt: TGTGCCAGTAGTCTCTTGCAGGCGTCTCAGCCCCAGCATTTT

j_gene: TRBJ1-2
len: 19
abundance: .
v_gene: TRBV27
d_gene: .
CDR3aa: CASSFIPLSTGRSNYGYTF
CDR3nt: TGTGCCAGCAGTTTTATTCCCCTCTCTACAGGTCGTTCTAACTATGGCTACACCTTC

j_gene: TRBJ1-3
len: 14
abundance: .
v_gene: TRBV7-8
d_gene: .
CDR3aa: CASSLDISGNTIYF
CDR3nt: TGTGCCAGCAGCTTAGACATATCTGGAAACACCATATATTTT

j_gene: TRBJ1-1
len: 13
abundance: .
v_gene: TRBV6-6
d_gene: .
CDR3aa: CASSGQSNTEAFF
CDR3nt: TGTGCCAGCAGTGGACAGTCGAACACTGAAGCTTTCTTT

j_gene: TRBJ2-2
len: 16
abundance: .
v_gene: TRBV2
d_gene: .
CDR3aa: CASSPRSPANTGELFF
CDR3nt: TGTGCCAGCAGTCCTCGGTCCCCCGCGAACACCGGGGAGCTGTTTTTT

j_gene: TRBJ1-1
len: 11
abundance: .
v_gene: TRBV20-1
d_gene: .
CDR3aa: CSASNLAEAFF
CDR3nt: TGCAGTGCTAGTAATTTGGCTGAAGCTTTCTTT

j_gene: TRBJ2-2
len: 13
abundance: .
v_gene: TRBV11-3
d_gene: .
CDR3aa: CASSFGSGGELFF
CDR3nt: TGTGCCAGCAGCTTCGGCTCCGGCGGGGAGCTGTTTTTT

j_gene: TRBJ1-1
len: 15
abundance: .
v_gene: TRBV28
d_gene: .
CDR3aa: CASSFRRLGGTEAFF
CDR3nt: TGTGCCAGCAGTTTCAGGAGACTGGGGGGCACTGAAGCTTTCTTT

j_gene: TRBJ2-4
len: 14
abundance: .
v_gene: TRBV6-5
d_gene: .
CDR3aa: CASSLDRAKNIQYF
CDR3nt: TGTGCCAGCAGTTTGGACCGGGCTAAAAACATTCAGTACTTC

j_gene: TRBJ2-3
len: 17
abundance: .
v_gene: TRBV5-1
d_gene: .
CDR3aa: CASSPAGANYPTDTQYF
CDR3nt: TGCGCCAGCAGCCCGGCGGGGGCCAACTATCCCACAGATACGCAGTATTTT

j_gene: TRBJ2-2
len: 14
abundance: .
v_gene: TRBV18
d_gene: .
CDR3aa: CASSRAKNTGELFF
CDR3nt: TGTGCCAGCTCACGAGCCAAGAACACCGGGGAGCTGTTTTTT

j_gene: TRBJ1-4
len: 11
abundance: .
v_gene: TRBV20-1
d_gene: .
CDR3aa: CSARDSQKLFF
CDR3nt: TGCAGTGCTAGGGACAGTCAAAAACTGTTTTTT

j_gene: TRBJ2-3
len: 17
abundance: .
v_gene: TRBV11-2
d_gene: TRBD2
CDR3aa: CASSLRLAGPSTDTQYF
CDR3nt: TGTGCCAGCAGCTTACGACTAGCGGGGCCTAGCACAGATACGCAGTATTTT

j_gene: TRBJ2-2
len: 13
abundance: medium-sized
v_gene: TRBV14
d_gene: .
CDR3aa: CASSQVHGGELFF
CDR3nt: TGTGCCAGCAGCCAAGTCCATGGCGGGGAGCTGTTTTTT

j_gene: TRBJ1-2
len: 15
abundance: .
v_gene: TRBV30
d_gene: .
CDR3aa: CAWTLGESPNYGYTF
CDR3nt: TGTGCCTGGACTTTGGGGGAGTCTCCGAACTATGGCTACACCTTC

j_gene: TRBJ1-6
len: 15
abundance: .
v_gene: TRBV28
d_gene: TRBD1
CDR3aa: CASSFGTVGFSPLHF
CDR3nt: TGTGCCAGCAGTTTCGGGACAGTTGGTTTTTCACCCCTCCACTTT

j_gene: TRBJ1-3
len: 15
abundance: few
v_gene: TRBV11-2
d_gene: .
CDR3aa: CASTLQVNTGNTIYF
CDR3nt: TGTGCCAGCACCCTACAGGTCAACACCGGAAACACCATATATTTT

j_gene: TRBJ2-4
len: 15
abundance: .
v_gene: TRBV6-4
d_gene: TRBD1
CDR3aa: CASSDSRGRVRLSYF
CDR3nt: TGTGCCAGCAGTGACTCAAGGGGGCGCGTCAGACTCTCGTACTTC

j_gene: TRBJ2-5
len: 13
abundance: .
v_gene: TRBV10-3
d_gene: .
CDR3aa: CATYGGPGETQYF
CDR3nt: TGTGCCACTTACGGGGGGCCTGGGGAGACCCAGTACTTC

j_gene: TRBJ1-5
len: 16
abundance: .
v_gene: TRBV27
d_gene: .
CDR3aa: CASRATGLTSNQPQHF
CDR3nt: TGTGCCAGCAGGGCTACGGGTCTCACGAGCAATCAGCCCCAGCATTTT

j_gene: TRBJ2-3
len: 15
abundance: few
v_gene: TRBV18
d_gene: .
CDR3aa: CASSPRDTGTDTQYF
CDR3nt: TGTGCCAGCTCACCTCGGGACACTGGCACAGATACGCAGTATTTT

j_gene: TRBJ2-5
len: 16
abundance: once
v_gene: TRBV9
d_gene: .
CDR3aa: CASSVGVVEIQETQYF
CDR3nt: TGTGCCAGCAGCGTAGGGGTCGTTGAGATCCAAGAGACCCAGTACTTC

j_gene: TRBJ2-2
len: 13
abundance: .
v_gene: TRBV18
d_gene: .
CDR3aa: CASSAGGTGELFF
CDR3nt: TGTGCCAGCTCAGCCGGGGGCACCGGGGAGCTGTTTTTT

j_gene: TRBJ2-1
len: 15
abundance: .
v_gene: TRBV9
d_gene: TRBD2
CDR3aa: CASSATSGDYNEQFF
CDR3nt: TGTGCCAGCAGCGCCACTAGCGGGGACTACAATGAGCAGTTCTTC

j_gene: TRBJ1-4
len: 15
abundance: few
v_gene: TRBV6-1
d_gene: .
CDR3aa: CASSERGGTNEKLFF
CDR3nt: TGTGCCAGCAGTGAAAGGGGGGGGACTAATGAAAAACTGTTTTTT

j_gene: TRBJ1-1
len: 13
abundance: .
v_gene: TRBV5-1
d_gene: .
CDR3aa: CASRVGPNTEAFF
CDR3nt: TGCGCCAGCAGGGTAGGGCCGAACACTGAAGCTTTCTTT

j_gene: TRBJ2-2
len: 16
abundance: .
v_gene: TRBV4-3
d_gene: .
CDR3aa: CASSRTPHFNTGELFF
CDR3nt: TGCGCCAGCAGTAGGACACCTCATTTTAACACCGGGGAGCTGTTTTTT

j_gene: TRBJ2-1
len: 15
abundance: .
v_gene: TRBV5-4
d_gene: TRBD1
CDR3aa: CASSSRDRAYNEQFF
CDR3nt: TGTGCCAGCAGCTCCCGGGACAGGGCCTACAATGAGCAGTTCTTC

j_gene: TRBJ2-1
len: 15
abundance: .
v_gene: TRBV6-6
d_gene: TRBD1
CDR3aa: CASRQGGASYNEQFF
CDR3nt: TGTGCCAGCAGACAAGGGGGCGCGTCCTACAATGAGCAGTTCTTC

j_gene: TRBJ2-2
len: 12
abundance: .
v_gene: TRBV19
d_gene: .
CDR3aa: CASSIKGGELFF
CDR3nt: TGTGCCAGTAGTATAAAGGGCGGGGAGCTGTTTTTT

j_gene: TRBJ1-4
len: 15
abundance: .
v_gene: TRBV9
d_gene: .
CDR3aa: CASSVGRATNEKLFF
CDR3nt: TGTGCCAGCAGCGTAGGACGGGCAACTAATGAAAAACTGTTTTTT

j_gene: TRBJ1-3
len: 16
abundance: .
v_gene: TRBV19
d_gene: .
CDR3aa: CASSTLLFPSGNTIYF
CDR3nt: TGTGCCAGTAGTACCCTCTTATTTCCCTCTGGAAACACCATATATTTT

j_gene: TRBJ1-1
len: 13
abundance: .
v_gene: TRBV6-6
d_gene: .
CDR3aa: CAISDGENTEAFF
CDR3nt: TGTGCCATCAGTGATGGGGAGAACACTGAAGCTTTCTTT

j_gene: TRBJ2-5
len: 13
abundance: .
v_gene: TRBV4-2
d_gene: .
CDR3aa: CASSQAPKETQYF
CDR3nt: TGTGCCAGCAGCCAAGCTCCAAAAGAGACCCAGTACTTC

j_gene: TRBJ1-1
len: 11
abundance: few
v_gene: TRBV28
d_gene: TRBD1
CDR3aa: CASIRTGEAFF
CDR3nt: TGTGCCAGCATCCGGACAGGGGAAGCTTTCTTT

j_gene: TRBJ2-3
len: 16
abundance: .
v_gene: TRBV6-5
d_gene: TRBD2
CDR3aa: CASSSTGGRGSDTQYF
CDR3nt: TGTGCCAGCAGTTCTACAGGCGGGAGGGGGTCAGATACGCAGTATTTT